These T cell receptor beta chains were read from a single sample in a study of molecular identifiers for immune sequencing clone quantification. A single record per CDR3 protein comes from TCRdb applying MiXCR to the PCR reads. The sample yields about 640,000 distinct CDR3 sequences, 15% to 20% seen once. Specimen: naive CD8+ T cells from blood, with Jurkat cell RNA spiked in. These receptor sequences come from a human donor in good health. Some libraries in this study had Jurkat cell RNA spiked in. The CDR3 runs from the conserved cysteine through the conserved F or W. A D gene is named only where the DNA matches it firmly. Size is stated for part of the rows, as once, few or many counts, or as a class when the clone is expanded.

j_gene	abundance	d_gene	v_gene	CDR3nt	CDR3aa
TRBJ1-1	many	TRBD1	TRBV5-5	TGTGCCAGCTGCCGGGACAGGGCCCTGTGGGGTGAAGCTTTCTTT	CASCRDRALWGEAFF
TRBJ1-1	-	-	TRBV13	TGTGCCAGCAGCCTGGCCGGTGTTACCGCTGAAGCTTTCTTT	CASSLAGVTAEAFF
TRBJ1-3	many	TRBD1	TRBV9	TGTGCCAGCAGCGAGGGACAGGGTCTTCCTGGAAACACCATATATTTT	CASSEGQGLPGNTIYF
TRBJ2-2	many	-	TRBV9	TGTGCCAGCAGCGAGACACCAGACGGGGAGCTGTTTTTT	CASSETPDGELFF
TRBJ2-1	many	TRBD2	TRBV19	TGTGCCAGTAGTATTTCGGGGGGTAATGAGCAGTTCTTC	CASSISGGNEQFF
TRBJ2-1	-	TRBD1	TRBV4-3	TGCGCCAGCAGCCAAGGAGAGGGACAGTACAATGAGCAGTTCTTC	CASSQGEGQYNEQFF
TRBJ2-2	few	-	TRBV18	TGTGCCAGCTCACCACGATCGGGGAACACCGGGGAGCTGTTTTTT	CASSPRSGNTGELFF
TRBJ2-7	-	TRBD1	TRBV20-1	TGCAGTGCTAGACGGGGCCCCGGGACAGGGGACGAATTCCCCCTATACGAGCAGTACTTC	CSARRGPGTGDEFPLYEQYF
TRBJ2-1	-	TRBD2	TRBV12-3/TRBV12-4	TGTGCCAGCAGTTTCAGCTCTAGCGGGAGTCTTGGGAATGAGCAGTCCTTC	CASSFSSSGSLGNEQSF
TRBJ2-7	-	-	TRBV6-2/TRBV6-3	TGTGCCAGCAAGTGGGGCCCTGAAACCCTATACGAGCAGTACTTC	CASKWGPETLYEQYF
TRBJ1-3	many	-	TRBV7-2	TGTGCCAGCAGCTTAGTAGGGTTCGGCTCTGGAAACACCATATATTTT	CASSLVGFGSGNTIYF
TRBJ1-2	many	TRBD1	TRBV12-3/TRBV12-4	TGCGCCAGCAGCTTGGGGCAGGGGGCCTCTGGCTACACCTTC	CASSLGQGASGYTF
TRBJ2-2	-	-	TRBV15	TGTGCCACCAGCAGAGATACAATATCGGGGTTGGGAAACACCGGGGAGCTGTTTTTT	CATSRDTISGLGNTGELFF
TRBJ2-1	-	-	TRBV13	TGTGCCAGCATGGCTAGCGATGAGCAGTTCTTC	CASMASDEQFF
TRBJ1-5	many	-	TRBV19	TGTGCCAGTAGTATCTGGGGGAACAATCAGCCCCAGCATTTT	CASSIWGNNQPQHF
TRBJ2-5	few	-	TRBV7-9	TGTGCCAGCAGCTCCCCGGGCGGTGAGGGAGAGACCCAGTACTTC	CASSSPGGEGETQYF
TRBJ1-5	many	TRBD1	TRBV12-3/TRBV12-4	TGTGCCAGCAGTTTGGACAGGGGGGTTCAGCCCCAGCATTTT	CASSLDRGVQPQHF
TRBJ2-3	-	-	TRBV5-1	TGCGCCAGCAGCTTGGCCCCGGGGGCGCGTATCACAGATACGCAGTATTTT	CASSLAPGARITDTQYF
TRBJ1-4	-	-	TRBV4-3	TGCGCCAGCGGCCAAGATGGGGGGGGGGGCAGGGAACTGTTTTTT	CASGQDGGGGRELFF
TRBJ2-1	many	-	TRBV20-1	TGCAGTGCTTCCCCCGTAGGGGCGACCTACAATGAGCAGTTCTTC	CSASPVGATYNEQFF
TRBJ1-1	many	-	TRBV7-9	TGTGCCAGCAGCCTAGGTAGTGGGGGGCTGGCTGAAGCTTTCTTT	CASSLGSGGLAEAFF
TRBJ2-7	many	-	TRBV11-2	TGTGCCAGCAGCTTAGTGCCGTTCCACGAGCAGTACTTC	CASSLVPFHEQYF
TRBJ2-6	-	-	TRBV4-1	TGCGCCAGCAGCCTAATGGCGGGCTCTGGGGCCAACGCCCTGACTTTC	CASSLMAGSGANALTF
TRBJ2-1	many	-	TRBV6-5	TGTGCCAGCAGTTACTCCGCAGGGAGCTCCTACAATGAGCAGTTCTTC	CASSYSAGSSYNEQFF
TRBJ2-5	many	-	TRBV4-3	TGCGCCAGCAGCCCCCGACGAGGGTATCCGGCAGAGACCCAGTACTTC	CASSPRRGYPAETQYF